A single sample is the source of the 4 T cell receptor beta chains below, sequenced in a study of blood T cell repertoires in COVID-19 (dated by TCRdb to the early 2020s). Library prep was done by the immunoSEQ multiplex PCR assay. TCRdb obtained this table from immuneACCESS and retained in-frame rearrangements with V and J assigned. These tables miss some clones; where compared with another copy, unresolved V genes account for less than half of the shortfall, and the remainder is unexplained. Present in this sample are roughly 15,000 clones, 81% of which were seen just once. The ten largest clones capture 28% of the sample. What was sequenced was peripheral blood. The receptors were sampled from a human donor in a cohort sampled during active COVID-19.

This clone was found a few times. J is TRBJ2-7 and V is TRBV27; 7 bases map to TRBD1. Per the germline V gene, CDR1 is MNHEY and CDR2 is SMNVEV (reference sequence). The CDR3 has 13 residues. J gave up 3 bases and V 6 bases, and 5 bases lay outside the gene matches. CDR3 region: CASSRQGSYEQYF. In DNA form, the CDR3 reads TGTGCCAGCAGCCGACAGGGAAGCTACGAGCAGTACTTC.

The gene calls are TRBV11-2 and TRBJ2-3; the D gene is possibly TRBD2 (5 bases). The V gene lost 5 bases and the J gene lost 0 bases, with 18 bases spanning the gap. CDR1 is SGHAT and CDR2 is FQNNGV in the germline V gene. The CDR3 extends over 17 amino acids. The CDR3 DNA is TGTGCCAGCAGCCCTAGGCTTGGGAGCACTAGCACAGATACGCAGTATTTT. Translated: CASSPRLGSTSTDTQYF.

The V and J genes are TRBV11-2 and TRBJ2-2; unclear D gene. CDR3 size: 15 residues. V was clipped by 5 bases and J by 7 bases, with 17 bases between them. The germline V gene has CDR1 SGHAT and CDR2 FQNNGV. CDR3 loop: CASSPPEALGGELFF. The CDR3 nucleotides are TGTGCCAGCAGCCCACCCGAGGCTCTAGGCGGGGAGCTGTTTTTT.

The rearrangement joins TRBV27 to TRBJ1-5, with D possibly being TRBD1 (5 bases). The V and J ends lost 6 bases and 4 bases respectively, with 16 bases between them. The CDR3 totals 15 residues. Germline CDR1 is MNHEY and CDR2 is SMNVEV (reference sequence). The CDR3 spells CASREMSGGNQPQHF. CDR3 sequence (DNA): TGTGCCAGCAGGGAGATGAGCGGGGGGAATCAGCCCCAGCATTTT.